The T cell receptor (beta chain) under discussion was sequenced for a study of blood T cell repertoires in COVID-19. The table lists this clone with a count of one. V was shortened by 5 bases and J by 4 bases, with 20 bases between the two germline ends. The CDR3 extends over 17 amino acids. The germline V gene has CDR1 KGHDR and CDR2 SFDVKD. Original analysis: From reference gene primer amplification, estimates of nucleated cell counts were derived. Only in-frame clones appear in the TCRdb table, and some are missing; sequencing was by immunoSEQ multiplex PCR. V, J and clone size were drawn from that table, and D and trimming were deduced from the DNA. The data show 140,000 to 150,000 clones, around four fifths seen once.

This clonotype originated in a middle-aged woman with active or convalescent COVID-19. The chain has TRBV24-1 and TRBJ1-3; D is possibly TRBD1 (6 bases). The sequenced material came from peripheral blood. The CDR3 protein is CATSGGEGHPEGNTIYF. The CDR3 DNA reads TGTGCCACCAGTGGCGGGGAGGGACACCCGGAGGGAAACACCATATATTTT.